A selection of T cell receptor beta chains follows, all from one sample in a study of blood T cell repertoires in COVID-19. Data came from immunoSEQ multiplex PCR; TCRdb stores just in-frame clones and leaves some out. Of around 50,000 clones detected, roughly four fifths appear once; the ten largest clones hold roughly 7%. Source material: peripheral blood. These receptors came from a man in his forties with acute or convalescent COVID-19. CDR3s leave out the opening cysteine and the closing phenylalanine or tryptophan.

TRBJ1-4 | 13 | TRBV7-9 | ASSFPTPFGEKLF
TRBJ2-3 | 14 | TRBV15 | ATSRGTTGQTDTQY
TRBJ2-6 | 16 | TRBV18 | ASSPVGQGGSGANVLT
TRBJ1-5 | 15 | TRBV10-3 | AISEGSGRGGNQPQH
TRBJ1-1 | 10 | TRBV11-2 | ASSLVRGEAF
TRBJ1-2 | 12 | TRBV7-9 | ASSGRNERRGYT
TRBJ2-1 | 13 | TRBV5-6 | ASSLAGGPNNEQF
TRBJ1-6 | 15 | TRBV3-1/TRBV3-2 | ASSPLPGYSYNSPLH
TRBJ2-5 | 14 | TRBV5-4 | ASSLGAGAKQETQY
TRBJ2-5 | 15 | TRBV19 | ASSMGVGGGRGETQY
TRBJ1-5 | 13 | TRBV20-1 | SASISGLRNQPQH
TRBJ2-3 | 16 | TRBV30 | AWSDIVAVAGVGDTQY
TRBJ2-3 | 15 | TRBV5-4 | ASSHGGLAGRWDTQY
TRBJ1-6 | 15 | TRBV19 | ASSTFLGGTGNSPLH
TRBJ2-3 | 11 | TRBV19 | ASSTTGGDTQY
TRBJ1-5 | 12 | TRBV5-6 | ASSKTGDGQPQH
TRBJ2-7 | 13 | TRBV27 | ASSFWAAAGSEQY
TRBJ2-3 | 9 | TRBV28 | ASSLTDTQY
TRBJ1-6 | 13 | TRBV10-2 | ASSEAGLGNSPLH
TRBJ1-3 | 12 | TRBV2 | ASSDGGSFNTIY
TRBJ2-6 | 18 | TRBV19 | ASSIRGFGTGLSGANVLT
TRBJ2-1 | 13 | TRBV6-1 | ASSGAGTPYNEQF
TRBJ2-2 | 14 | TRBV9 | ASSVGTGRNTGELF
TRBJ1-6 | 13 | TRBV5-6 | ASSPGTGGNSPLH
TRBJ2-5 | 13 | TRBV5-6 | ASSLVDRVQETQY
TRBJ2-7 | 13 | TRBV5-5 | ASSLEGRSTYEQY
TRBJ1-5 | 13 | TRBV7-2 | ASSDRSYSNQPQH
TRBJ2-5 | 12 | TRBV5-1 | ASSLPTAQETQY
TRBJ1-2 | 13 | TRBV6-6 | ASSPAGPYFYGYT
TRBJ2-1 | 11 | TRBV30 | AWSGGGANEQF
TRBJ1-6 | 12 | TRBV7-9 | ASSADSDNSPLH
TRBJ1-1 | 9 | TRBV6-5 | ASIRGPEAF